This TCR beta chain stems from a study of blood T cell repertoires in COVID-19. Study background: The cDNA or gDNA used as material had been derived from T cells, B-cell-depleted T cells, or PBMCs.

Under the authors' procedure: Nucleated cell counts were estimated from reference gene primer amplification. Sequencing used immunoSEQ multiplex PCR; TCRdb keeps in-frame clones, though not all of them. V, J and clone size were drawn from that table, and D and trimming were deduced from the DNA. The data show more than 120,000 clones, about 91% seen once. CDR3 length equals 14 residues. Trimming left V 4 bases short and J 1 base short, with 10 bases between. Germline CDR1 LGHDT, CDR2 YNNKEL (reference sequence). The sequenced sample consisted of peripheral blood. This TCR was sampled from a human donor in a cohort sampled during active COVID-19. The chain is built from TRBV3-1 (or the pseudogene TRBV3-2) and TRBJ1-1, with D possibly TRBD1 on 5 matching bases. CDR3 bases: TGTGCCAGCAGCCGGTATACAGGGAACACTGAAGCTTTCTTT. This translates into CASSRYTGNTEAFF.